These T cell receptor beta chains were read from a single sample in a study of Ad26.COV2.S vaccination and SARS-CoV-2 variants. Measured with immunoSEQ multiplex PCR; TCRdb has only the in-frame clones, and not every one. The table has hundreds of thousands of clones, around 88% seen once. The sample consisted of peripheral blood, taken in a trial of Ad26.COV2.S vaccine versus placebo. These receptors all stem from a person aged 18-60 years who received the Ad26.COV2.S COVID-19 vaccine or a placebo. CDR3s include the opening cysteine and the closing phenylalanine or tryptophan. D genes are given only for firm matches. Where a row states a size, it is once, few, many or the class of an expanded clone; other rows omit it.

cdr3_length	clone_size	d_call	j_call	v_call	cdr3_nt	cdr3_aa
14	NA	NA	TRBJ1-3	TRBV6-1	TGTGCCAGCAGTGAACCGGGGATTGGAAACACCATATATTTT	CASSEPGIGNTIYF
13	NA	NA	TRBJ2-7	TRBV7-9	TGTGCCAGCAGCCCCCTGGGTATGTACGAGCAGTACTTC	CASSPLGMYEQYF
13	NA	NA	TRBJ1-5	TRBV24-1	TGTGCCACCGCTGGCGGGGCGAGTCAGCCCCAGCATTTT	CATAGGASQPQHF
16	NA	NA	TRBJ1-1	TRBV2	TGTGCCAGCAGACCCCATGCTGACAGGCGGAACACTGAAGCTTTCTTT	CASRPHADRRNTEAFF
13	NA	NA	TRBJ1-2	TRBV5-4	TGTGCCAGCAGCCATCGGACAGACTATGGCTACACCTTC	CASSHRTDYGYTF
14	NA	NA	TRBJ2-7	TRBV3-1/TRBV3-2	TGTGCCAGCAGCCAAGACTCGAGGGAACACGAGCAGTACTTC	CASSQDSREHEQYF
14	NA	NA	TRBJ2-2	TRBV23-1	TGCGCCAGCATCCAGCCGGGGAGGACCGGGGAGCTGTTTTTT	CASIQPGRTGELFF
16	NA	TRBD2	TRBJ2-7	TRBV4-1	TGCGCCAGCAGCCAAGAACTAGCGGGAAGGGGCCACGAGCAGTACTTC	CASSQELAGRGHEQYF
18	once	TRBD1	TRBJ2-3	TRBV29-1	TGCAGCGTTGAAGGAGGCAGGGGGCGCACCTCAGTCACAGATACGCAGTATTTT	CSVEGGRGRTSVTDTQYF
17	NA	NA	TRBJ1-4	TRBV3-1/TRBV3-2	TGTGCCAGCAGCCAAGGCACCACAGGGAGTGAAAATGAAAAACTGTTTTTT	CASSQGTTGSENEKLFF
15	NA	NA	TRBJ2-2	TRBV15	TGTGCCACCAGCAGAGCGGCCAGGGGTAACGGGGAGCTGTTTTTT	CATSRAARGNGELFF
14	NA	NA	TRBJ1-4	TRBV7-9	TGTGCCAGCAGCCTACCCCCAGAGTATGAAAAACTGTTTTTT	CASSLPPEYEKLFF
13	NA	NA	TRBJ1-2	TRBV19	TGTGCCAGTAGTATAAGGGCAGGGTATGGCTACACCTTC	CASSIRAGYGYTF
12	NA	NA	TRBJ2-1	TRBV9	TGTGCCAGCAGCGTAGTAGCGAGTGAGCAGTTCTTC	CASSVVASEQFF
15	NA	TRBD1	TRBJ1-2	TRBV28	TGTGCCAGCAGTATCCAAAAACAGGGGGGCTATGGCTACACCTTC	CASSIQKQGGYGYTF
18	NA	TRBD1	TRBJ1-2	TRBV19	TGTGCCAGTAGTCGGTGGACAGGCCAAGGTGGCTCCAACTATGGCTACACCTTC	CASSRWTGQGGSNYGYTF
12	NA	NA	TRBJ2-7	TRBV6-5	TGTGCCAGCATGAGGGGGGGCTACGAGCAGTACTTC	CASMRGGYEQYF
16	once	TRBD2	TRBJ2-7	TRBV5-1	TGCGCCAGCAGCTTGAATGAGCGGGAGCGGTTCTACGAGCAGTACTTC	CASSLNERERFYEQYF
16	NA	NA	TRBJ2-2	TRBV11-3	TGTGCCAGCAGCTACCGGGACTCAGCGAACACCGGGGAGCTGTTTTTT	CASSYRDSANTGELFF
14	NA	NA	TRBJ2-7	TRBV27	TGTGCCAGCAGTCGGACGCCTTTTAACTACGAGCAGTACTTC	CASSRTPFNYEQYF
16	NA	TRBD2	TRBJ2-5	TRBV9	TGTGCCAGCAGCTCAGGACTAGCGGGGTCCCAAGAGACCCAGTACTTC	CASSSGLAGSQETQYF
14	NA	TRBD1	TRBJ1-1	TRBV6-5	TGTGCCAGCAGTAGGGACAGGGCGAACACTGAAGCTTTCTTT	CASSRDRANTEAFF
19	NA	NA	TRBJ2-7	TRBV12-5	TGTGCTAGTGGTTTTCTTCCCCTTCTCAGACCGGGGGCCTCCTACGAGCAGTACTTC	CASGFLPLLRPGASYEQYF
18	NA	TRBD1	TRBJ2-3	TRBV11-2	TGTGCCAGCAGCTCGTGGGGGACAGATATTTCTAGCACAGATACGCAGTATTTT	CASSSWGTDISSTDTQYF
13	NA	NA	TRBJ1-1	TRBV29-1	TGCAGCGCGGTAACTGCGTGGAACACTGAAGCTTTCTTT	CSAVTAWNTEAFF
16	NA	TRBD1	TRBJ2-7	TRBV27	TGTGCCAGCAGTTGGTCTCCGGGACAGGGCCGCTACGAGCAGTACTTC	CASSWSPGQGRYEQYF
13	NA	NA	TRBJ1-4	TRBV7-2	TGTGCCAGCAGCAGGGACCGCGGTGAAAAACTGTTTTTT	CASSRDRGEKLFF
20	NA	TRBD2	TRBJ2-5	TRBV7-6	TGTGCCAGCAGCTTTGATCCCCGTAAAGGACTAGCGGGGAACCAAGAGACCCAGTACTTC	CASSFDPRKGLAGNQETQYF
13	NA	NA	TRBJ1-5	TRBV2	TGTGCCAGCAGTGGGGGAGGGTATCAGCCCCAGCATTTT	CASSGGGYQPQHF
16	NA	TRBD2	TRBJ2-7	TRBV3-1/TRBV3-2	TGTGCCAGCAGCAACGCAAGACTAGCGGACACCTACGAGCAGTACTTC	CASSNARLADTYEQYF
19	NA	TRBD2	TRBJ2-1	TRBV7-6	TGTGCCAGCAGCTTATCCCCACTAGCGGGGGGGGATTCCTACAATGAGCAGTTCTTC	CASSLSPLAGGDSYNEQFF
16	NA	TRBD1	TRBJ1-5	TRBV6-1	TGTGCCAGCAGTGTTTGGGACAGGGGGACCAATCAGCCCCAGCATTTT	CASSVWDRGTNQPQHF
17	NA	NA	TRBJ1-6	TRBV5-5	TGTGCCAGCAGCGTTCAGGGGCCGAGCTCCTATAATTCACCCCTCCACTTT	CASSVQGPSSYNSPLHF
14	once	NA	TRBJ1-6	TRBV7-8	TGTGCCAGCAGCTTCACATCTTATAATTCACCCCTCCACTTT	CASSFTSYNSPLHF
11	NA	NA	TRBJ1-4	TRBV6-2/TRBV6-3	TGTGCCAGCAGTTACGGCGAAAAACTGTTTTTT	CASSYGEKLFF
14	NA	NA	TRBJ2-7	TRBV5-6	TGTGCCAGCAGCTTTAGCGACAGCAACTACGAGCAGTACTTC	CASSFSDSNYEQYF
16	NA	NA	TRBJ1-2	TRBV18	TGTGCCAGCTCACCACTGGACGGCTCAACTAACTATGGCTACACCTTC	CASSPLDGSTNYGYTF
14	NA	TRBD1	TRBJ1-3	TRBV19	TGTGCCAGTAGCCAACAGGGGCGGTTGGACACCATATATTTT	CASSQQGRLDTIYF
14	few	TRBD1	TRBJ2-3	TRBV7-9	TGTGCCAGCAGTTTGGACAGGGCCGCAGATACGCAGTATTTT	CASSLDRAADTQYF
15	NA	TRBD2	TRBJ2-7	TRBV27	TGTGCCAGCAGTTTATCACGGGAGGGCCTTTACGAGCAGTACTTC	CASSLSREGLYEQYF
17	NA	TRBD1	TRBJ2-2	TRBV18	TGTGCCAGCTCACCACGTTTGGACAGGCGTGAGGGCGGGGAGCTGTTTTTT	CASSPRLDRREGGELFF
13	NA	NA	TRBJ2-1	TRBV11-2	TGTGCCAGCAGCTTAGGCGGAGTCAATGAGCAGTTCTTC	CASSLGGVNEQFF
15	once	TRBD1	TRBJ1-1	TRBV7-9	TGTGCCAGCAGGAAGGACAGGGGGCAGGGCACTGAAGCTTTCTTT	CASRKDRGQGTEAFF
14	NA	NA	TRBJ2-3	TRBV14	TGTGCCAGCAGCCAAGATCGGCTTACAGATACGCAGTATTTT	CASSQDRLTDTQYF
14	NA	NA	TRBJ1-2	TRBV14	TGTGCCAGCAGCCAAGGAGGCGGGAACTATGGCTACACCTTC	CASSQGGGNYGYTF
14	once	NA	TRBJ2-7	TRBV30	TGTGCCTGGAGTCCTAACGCCGACAGCTACGAGCAGTACTTC	CAWSPNADSYEQYF
16	NA	NA	TRBJ1-1	TRBV6-5	TGTGCCAGCAGTTACGGGGGGATGCGAATGAACACTGAAGCTTTCTTT	CASSYGGMRMNTEAFF
14	few	TRBD1	TRBJ2-7	TRBV29-1	TGCAGCGTTGGGCGGACAGGAGTCGTCTACGAGCAGTACTTC	CSVGRTGVVYEQYF
13	NA	NA	TRBJ2-5	TRBV6-5	TGTGCCAGCACTATCAGGACTCAAGAGACCCAGTACTTC	CASTIRTQETQYF
15	NA	NA	TRBJ1-5	TRBV30	TGTGCCTGGAGAGTATCGTCATTGCCCGATCAGCCCCAGCATTTT	CAWRVSSLPDQPQHF
15	few	NA	TRBJ2-5	TRBV5-1	TGCGCCAGCACTTATTTGGGACGCATTCAAGAGACCCAGTACTTC	CASTYLGRIQETQYF
13	NA	NA	TRBJ1-1	TRBV12-3/TRBV12-4	TGTGCCAGCAGCCGGACAGAGAACACTGAAGCTTTCTTT	CASSRTENTEAFF
14	NA	TRBD1	TRBJ1-2	TRBV18	TGTGCCAGCTCACCCCGACAGGGAAGCTATGGCTACACCTTC	CASSPRQGSYGYTF